One and the same sample provided the 14 T cell receptor beta chains below, sequenced in a study of CD8 T cells in ankylosing spondylitis. Study conclusions and caveats: Blood of patients with ankylosing spondylitis appeared to be characterized by a TCR beta motif of about eight highly homologous variants.

No antigen has been assigned to these receptors. Using its own MiXCR run on the 5' RACE reads, TCRdb lists one record per CDR3 protein. Of some 700,000 distinct CDR3 sequences in the sample, around 17% were seen once. What was sequenced was blood, either unsorted or a sorted T cell fraction (not recorded which). The receptors here all came from a male donor with ankylosing spondylitis.

This chain links TRBV5-6 with TRBJ1-6; D remains ambiguous. V lost 2 bases and J 10 bases, leaving 13 bases between the germline ends. This CDR3 is 14 amino acids long. Germline V lookup: CDR1 SGHDT, CDR2 YYEEEE. The CDR3 here is CASSFLAAKSPLHF. Here the CDR3 DNA reads TGTGCCAGCAGCTTTTTGGCAGCGAAATCACCCCTCCACTTT.

This clonotype has ten or more counts. The CDR3 here is CASTQDSSNTEAFF. For the CDR3, the DNA is TGCGCCAGCACCCAAGACTCCTCGAACACTGAAGCTTTCTTT. The chain recombines TRBV5-1 with TRBJ1-1; D uncertain. Trimming left V 6 bases short and J 1 base short, with 13 bases between. Germline lookup yields CDR1 SGHRS and CDR2 YFSETQ. This CDR3 region has 14 residues.

The gene calls are TRBV4-2 and TRBJ2-2; D is ambiguous. The CDR3 consists of 14 residues. Germline values: CDR1 LGHNA, CDR2 YNFKEQ. With 5 bases removed from V and 4 bases from J, the gap between germline ends came to 11 bases. The CDR3 region has the DNA TGTGCCAGCAGCATAACCGGACCCACCGGGGAGCTGTTTTTT. It yields the protein CASSITGPTGELFF.

This clonotype was picked up a small number of times. J is TRBJ2-1 and V is TRBV13; 7 nucleotides align to TRBD2. Germline CDR1 PRHDT, CDR2 FYEKMQ (reference sequence). J was trimmed by 2 bases and V by 4 bases; bases with no gene match: 5. CDR3 size: 15 residues. Here the CDR3 reads CASSSGLVTYNEQFF. The CDR3 nucleotides are TGTGCCAGCAGCTCCGGACTAGTCACCTACAATGAGCAGTTCTTC.

This clonotype turned up a few times. The rearrangement links TRBV12-3 or TRBV12-4 to TRBJ1-5; D is perhaps TRBD1 (5 bases). There are 15 residues in the CDR3. Trimming left V 3 bases short and J 6 bases short, with 15 bases between. DNA of the CDR3: TGTGCCAGCAGTTTCGGAGGCAGGGAAGGTCAGCCCCAGCATTTT. Its translation is CASSFGGREGQPQHF.

V and J are TRBV12-3 or TRBV12-4 and TRBJ2-5, with 7 bases aligning to TRBD1. V dropped 6 bases and J dropped 2; count of bases not matched to a gene: 6. This CDR3 contains 14 residues. Here the CDR3 reads CASRPTGKQETQYF. The CDR3 DNA follows: TGTGCCAGCAGACCGACAGGGAAACAAGAGACCCAGTACTTC.

This clonotype was seen repeatedly, ten times or more. This rearrangement joins TRBV12-3 or TRBV12-4 to TRBJ1-2; a weak D match, TRBD1 (6 bases). V gave up 8 bases and J gave up 8 bases, with 18 bases separating them. The CDR3 is 13 amino acids. In DNA form, the CDR3 reads TGTGCCAGCGTCCCTACAGGGAGTTACGGCTACACCTTC. Translation gives CASVPTGSYGYTF.

The chain uses TRBV11-2 and TRBJ2-3; 10 bases line up with TRBD2. This CDR3 is built from 14 residues. With V trimmed by 1 base and J by 8 bases, 3 bases remained unmatched. Germline V gene data show CDR1 as SGHAT and CDR2 as FQNNGV. DNA of the CDR3: TGTGCCAGCAGCTTAGCTAGCGGGGGTAGTACGCAGTATTTT. It yields the protein CASSLASGGSTQYF.

J is TRBJ1-4 and V is TRBV12-3 or TRBV12-4, with 9 bases that match TRBD1. CDR3 length: 13 residues. V trimming: 7 bases; J trimming: 10 bases; junction bases outside the gene matches: 7. The CDR3: CASTLGQGGKLFF. For the CDR3, the DNA is TGTGCCAGCACCTTGGGACAGGGCGGAAAACTGTTTTTT.

This clonotype has a handful of counts. The chain joins TRBV10-2 to TRBJ2-1; TRBD1 matches at 10 bases. V was clipped by 2 bases and J by 7 bases; unmatched bases: 11. Germline V gene data show CDR1 as WSHSY and CDR2 as SAAADI. The CDR3 length is 17 residues. Here the CDR3 reads CASSESVGQGRRNEQFF. In nucleotides, the CDR3 is TGCGCCAGCAGTGAGAGCGTGGGACAGGGGAGACGTAATGAGCAGTTCTTC.

With respect to this clonotype: Germline and junction disagree at one end, which may indicate a read error. This chain links TRBV6-1 with TRBJ2-2; no definite D call. The CDR3 is made up of 12 amino acids. Germline V lookup: CDR1 MNHNS, CDR2 SASEGT. The CDR3 reads CASRTDTRELFF. The CDR3 DNA follows: TGTGCCAGCAGGACCGACACCCGGGAGCTGTTTTTT.

The chain carries TRBV15 and TRBJ2-3, with 8 bases lining up with TRBD2. This CDR3 is 16 amino acids long. The V gene's germline CDR1 is LNHNV and CDR2 YYDKDF (reference sequence). V lost 0 bases and J lost 5; bases outside the gene matches: 7. CDR3 nucleotides: TGTGCCACCAGCAGAGATCCCGGCGGGGGGAGAGATACGCAGTATTTT. This gives the protein CATSRDPGGGRDTQYF.

This clonotype was found a few times. The chain couples TRBV10-3 to TRBJ1-4; possibly TRBD1 for D (5 bases). The CDR3 sequence is 13 residues long. Trimming cost V 8 bases and J 3 bases, with 10 bases left between them. Germline-derived CDR1 and CDR2 are ENHRY and SYGVKD. In DNA, the CDR3 is TGTGCCATCTCCCAGGGAGCTAATGAAAAACTGTTTTTT. It encodes CAISQGANEKLFF.

This clonotype was seen many times. The rearrangement joins TRBV29-1 to TRBJ2-5, with 9 bases identical to TRBD1. V was clipped by 4 bases and J by 9 bases; unmatched bases: 12. The CDR3 runs to 14 residues. Germline V gene data show CDR1 as SQVTM and CDR2 as ANQGSEA. CDR3 DNA: TGCAGCGTTGGAGGGTCCGGGACAGGGTCTGCCCAGTACTTC. This gives the protein CSVGGSGTGSAQYF. Full variable domain (rest looked up from reference TRBV29-1 and TRBJ2-5): SAVISQKPSRDICQRGTSLTIQCQVDSQVTMMFWYRQQPGQSLTLIATANQGSEATYESGFVIDKFPISRPNLTFSTLTVSNMSPEDSSIYLCSVGGSGTGSAQYFGPGTRLLVL.